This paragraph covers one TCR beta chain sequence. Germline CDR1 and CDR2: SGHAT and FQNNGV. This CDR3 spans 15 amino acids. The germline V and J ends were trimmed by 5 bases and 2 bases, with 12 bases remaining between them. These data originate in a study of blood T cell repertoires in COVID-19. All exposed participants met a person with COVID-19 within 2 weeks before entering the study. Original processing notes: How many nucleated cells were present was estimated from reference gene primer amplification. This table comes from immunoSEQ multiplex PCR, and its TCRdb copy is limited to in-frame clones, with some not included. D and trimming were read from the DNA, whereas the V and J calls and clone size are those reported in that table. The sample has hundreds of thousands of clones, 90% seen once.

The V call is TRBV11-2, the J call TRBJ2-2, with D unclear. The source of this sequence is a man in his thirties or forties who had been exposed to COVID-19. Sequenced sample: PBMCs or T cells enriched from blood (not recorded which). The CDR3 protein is CASSPRGDNTGELFF. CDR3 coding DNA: TGTGCCAGCAGCCCCCGCGGTGACAACACCGGGGAGCTGTTTTTT.